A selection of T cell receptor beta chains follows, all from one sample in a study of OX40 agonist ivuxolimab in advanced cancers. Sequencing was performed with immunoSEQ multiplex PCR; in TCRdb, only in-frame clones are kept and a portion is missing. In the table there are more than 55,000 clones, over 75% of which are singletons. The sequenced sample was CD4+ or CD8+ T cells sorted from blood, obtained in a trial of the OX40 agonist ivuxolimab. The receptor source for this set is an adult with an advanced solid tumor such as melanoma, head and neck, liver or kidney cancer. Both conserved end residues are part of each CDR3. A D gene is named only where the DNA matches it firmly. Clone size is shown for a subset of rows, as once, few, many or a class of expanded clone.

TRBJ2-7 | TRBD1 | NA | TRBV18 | CASSQSTGFSYEQYF | TGTGCCAGCTCACAATCGACAGGGTTCTCCTACGAGCAGTACTTC
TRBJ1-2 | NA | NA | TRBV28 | CASLGGNYGYTF | TGTGCCTCCCTGGGGGGCAACTATGGCTACACCTTC
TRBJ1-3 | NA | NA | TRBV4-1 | CASSHREGSGNTIYF | TGCGCCAGCAGCCATCGAGAAGGCTCAGGAAACACCATATATTTT
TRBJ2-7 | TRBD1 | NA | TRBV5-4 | CASSRTGPMAEQYF | TGTGCCAGCAGCAGGACAGGGCCTATGGCCGAGCAGTACTTC
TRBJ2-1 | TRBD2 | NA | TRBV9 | CASSVSLAGVHEQFF | TGTGCCAGCAGCGTGAGTCTAGCGGGAGTTCATGAGCAGTTCTTC
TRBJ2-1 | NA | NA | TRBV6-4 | CATTGPGGREQFF | TGTGCCACCACGGGCCCCGGCGGTCGTGAGCAGTTCTTC
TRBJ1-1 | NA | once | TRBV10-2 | CASRGGNTEAFF | TGCGCCAGCAGGGGGGGGAACACTGAAGCTTTCTTT
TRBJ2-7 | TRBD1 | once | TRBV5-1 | CASKPRGTELYEQYF | TGCGCCAGCAAGCCGAGAGGGACAGAGCTTTACGAGCAGTACTTC
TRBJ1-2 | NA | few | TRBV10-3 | CAISENRDGYTF | TGTGCCATCAGTGAAAATCGAGATGGCTACACCTTC
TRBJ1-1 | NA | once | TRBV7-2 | CASSLGRRQEAFF | TGTGCCAGCAGCTTAGGTCGGCGGCAAGAAGCTTTCTTT
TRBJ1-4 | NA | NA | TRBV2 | CASSEQGIGEKLFF | TGTGCCAGCAGTGAGCAGGGTATCGGGGAAAAACTGTTTTTT
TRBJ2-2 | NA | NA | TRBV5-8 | CASSLRENTGELFF | TGTGCCAGCAGCTTACGGGAAAATACCGGGGAGCTGTTTTTT
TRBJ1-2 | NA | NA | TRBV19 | CASSSHRDNYGYTF | TGTGCCAGTAGCTCTCACCGGGACAACTATGGCTACACCTTC
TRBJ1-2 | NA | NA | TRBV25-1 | CASSEGPAYGYTF | TGTGCCAGCAGTGAGGGGCCCGCCTATGGCTACACCTTC
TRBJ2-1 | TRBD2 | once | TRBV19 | CASRSQRGDTMVGTSFEQFF | TGTGCCAGTAGATCCCAGCGGGGGGACACCATGGTAGGGACTAGCTTTGAGCAGTTCTTC
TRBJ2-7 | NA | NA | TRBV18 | CASSPPTDYEQYF | TGTGCCAGCTCACCACCTACAGATTACGAGCAGTACTTC
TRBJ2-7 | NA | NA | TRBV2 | CATKGQTSSYEQYF | TGTGCCACCAAAGGACAGACGAGCTCCTACGAGCAGTACTTC
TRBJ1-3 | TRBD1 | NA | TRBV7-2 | CASSPGTGAGNTIYF | TGTGCCAGCAGCCCAGGGACAGGGGCTGGAAACACCATATATTTT
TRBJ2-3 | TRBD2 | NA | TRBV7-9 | CASSLGAGATDTQYF | TGTGCCAGCAGCTTAGGAGCGGGAGCAACAGATACGCAGTATTTT
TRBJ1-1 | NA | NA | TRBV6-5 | CASSQQGNTEAFF | TGTGCCAGCAGCCAGCAGGGGAACACTGAAGCTTTCTTT
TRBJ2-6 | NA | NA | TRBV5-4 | CASSLFSGAVGSGANVLTF | TGTGCCAGCAGCTTGTTCTCCGGGGCAGTGGGCTCTGGGGCCAACGTCCTGACTTTC
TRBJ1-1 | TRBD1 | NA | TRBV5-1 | CASSYDRGQAFF | TGCGCCAGCAGCTATGACAGGGGGCAGGCTTTCTTT
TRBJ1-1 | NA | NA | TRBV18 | CASSFTAELNTEAFF | TGTGCCAGCTCCTTTACCGCCGAACTGAACACTGAAGCTTTCTTT
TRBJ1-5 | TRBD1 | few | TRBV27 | CASRAGTGGNQPQHF | TGTGCCAGCAGAGCCGGGACAGGGGGCAATCAGCCCCAGCATTTT
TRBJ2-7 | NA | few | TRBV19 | CASSKGEGANPYEQYF | TGTGCCAGTAGTAAGGGGGAAGGGGCGAATCCCTACGAGCAGTACTTC
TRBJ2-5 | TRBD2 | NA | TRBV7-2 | CASSLDGGVLGTQYF | TGTGCCAGCAGCTTAGATGGGGGGGTCCTTGGGACCCAGTACTTC
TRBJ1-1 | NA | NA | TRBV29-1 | CSVEEGGAEEAFF | TGCAGCGTTGAAGAAGGAGGGGCAGAAGAAGCTTTCTTT
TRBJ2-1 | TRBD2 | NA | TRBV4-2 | CASSQGSAGGIHEQFF | TGTGCCAGCAGCCAAGGGTCCGCGGGGGGGATCCATGAGCAGTTCTTC
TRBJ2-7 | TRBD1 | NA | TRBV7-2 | CASSARTGVYEQYF | TGTGCCAGCAGCGCCCGGACAGGGGTCTACGAGCAGTACTTC
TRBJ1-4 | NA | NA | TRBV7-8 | CASSLVGGGYEKLFF | TGTGCCAGCAGCTTAGTAGGGGGTGGATATGAAAAACTGTTTTTT
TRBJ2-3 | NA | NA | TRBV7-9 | CASSPQTTSTDTQYF | TGTGCCAGCAGCCCACAGACAACTAGCACAGATACGCAGTATTTT
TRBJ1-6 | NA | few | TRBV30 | CAEDRYNSPLHF | TGTGCCGAAGACCGGTATAATTCACCCCTCCACTTT
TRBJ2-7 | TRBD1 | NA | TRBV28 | CASSWGTGIYEQYF | TGTGCCAGCAGTTGGGGGACAGGGATTTACGAGCAGTACTTC
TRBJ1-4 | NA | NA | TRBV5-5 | CASSFNVGANEKLFF | TGTGCCAGCAGCTTTAACGTGGGGGCGAACGAAAAACTGTTTTTT
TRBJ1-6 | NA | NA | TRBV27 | CASSFRRGGLKGSPLHF | TGTGCCAGCAGTTTCCGCAGAGGTGGTTTGAAGGGTTCACCCCTCCACTTT
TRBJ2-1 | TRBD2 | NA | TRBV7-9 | CASSSSGLGHEQFF | TGTGCCAGCAGCTCTAGCGGTTTGGGACATGAGCAGTTCTTC
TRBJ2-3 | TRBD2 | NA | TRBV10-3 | CAIRTSGGNRDTQYF | TGTGCCATCAGGACTAGCGGGGGGAACAGGGATACGCAGTATTTT